This T cell receptor (beta chain) is drawn from a study of shared clonotypes between healthy human individuals (TCRdb year 2020). Notes on the research overall: The cohort included three men and a couple of women between 18 and 49 years of age. To increase sequencing depth and limit assay-specific biases, TCR repertoire library preparation and sequencing were carried out by different laboratories using diverse techniques. For each donor, CD4 naive and CD4 memory were each run on three plates, CD8 naive on two plates, and CD8 memory on one plate. To estimate repertoire size and how much clonotypes are shared between individuals, the study performed deep sequencing of blood TCR repertoires from a few healthy adults. Per donor, leukapheresis produced somewhere between about 0.9 and 9 billion PBMCs.

Cut back by 6 bases and 4 bases, the V and J ends lie 12 bases apart. As encoded in the germline V gene, CDR1 is MNHEY while CDR2 is SVGAGI. The CDR3 starts with the cysteine, ends with the phenylalanine, and has 13 residues. Only the CDR3 region is kept as DNA, spanning 39 bases read in frame from base 1. With respect to this clone: Its antigen target is currently unknown. Base quality data are lacking; no much larger clone is found one base away.

Using the deep immunoSEQ assay, TCR CDR3 regions were amplified from genomic DNA by multiplex PCR. Genomic DNA extracted from each cell subset was distributed evenly over all wells of several immunoSEQ 96-well plates, and each plate served as one replicate. For sorted subsets, approximately 190 ng of genomic DNA, equivalent to some 30,000 T cell genomes, went into each replicate PCR. Purified libraries were measured with a Qubit 3.0 fluorometer, size-checked on a Bioanalyzer 2100, and measured again with the KAPA Library Quantification kit. Every immunoSEQ 96-well plate was sequenced on a separate single-read 150-cycle Illumina NextSeq 550 flow cell. From the authors' description of their analysis: Because only junctional sequences without quality scores were contained in the immunoSEQ output, filtering matching that applied to full-length reads could not be performed. Sequences were annotated with PyIR, a Python wrapper for IgBLAST v1.9, using IMGT germline references to assign V/J genes and CDR3. Any read was removed if the V/J assignment was weak (E-value above 1e-6), the CDR3 was missing, or the read contained stop codons, out-of-frame junctions, or ambiguous translated residues. V3J clonotypes were defined by identical inferred V gene, J gene, and CDR3 amino acid sequence. Percentage overlap between repertoires was computed as shared unique clonotypes divided by the size of the smaller repertoire. Repertoire richness was assessed with RTK rarefaction, the Chao1 estimator, and Recon v2.1 estimates of unobserved clonotypes. Generation probabilities for all TCRbeta clonotypes obtained by the gDNA method from a handful of donors were computed using OLGA. TCRdb carries this immuneACCESS record with in-frame sequences only. Its versions omit some clonotypes, under half of them owing to an unresolved V gene in the studies checked, with the rest unexplained. The V and J calls and the clone size are those of that table, but D and trimming were determined from the DNA. This sample lists roughly 2 million clones; approximately 94% were detected once. The ten most abundant clones make up around 0.13% of the sample.

The donors were healthy, HIV-negative adults with no recently reported acute infections or vaccinations. Only Caucasian adults living in Nashville, Tennessee, USA were represented among the donors. CD4+ T cells were enriched through magnetic negative selection, after which naive cells were positively selected on CD45RA and the remaining negative fraction served as the memory subset. Blood was collected by leukapheresis, and PBMCs were isolated by Ficoll-Histopaque density gradient centrifugation and then cryopreserved in liquid nitrogen vapor phase. Purity and quantity of every magnetically sorted T cell population were checked by analytical flow cytometry. Genomic DNA was isolated from every sorted fraction and measured by UV absorbance on a Nanodrop 2000c. The investigation overall reported the following: Because the study included only a small number of donors, the genetic and exposure-history diversity represented was limited. Incomplete sequencing was indicated by rarefaction of sorted-subset datasets, despite the large sequencing depth. Sharing across a handful of donors was observed for about 5% of naive CD4, 3% to 4% of naive CD8, about 2.3% of memory CD4, and around 0.42% of memory CD8 clonotypes. Pairwise subsampling indicated that sequencing depth was expected to affect the degree of clonotype sharing among donors. Higher generation probabilities were observed for clonotypes shared by all four sorted-subset donors than for non-shared clonotypes. Naive subsets generally had larger estimated clonotype richness than memory subsets did. Sampling was restricted to blood, and TCR repertoires in tissue are likely to differ from TCR repertoires in blood.

This chain joins TRBV6-5 to TRBJ1-1; the best D guess is TRBD1, with 6 bases matching. The source is a man between 18 and 35 years old in good health. The sequenced sample consisted of naive CD4+ T cells sorted from blood. The cell subset or site label, read with the paper, signifies: CD45RA+ positively selected. At the DNA level, the sequence is TGTGCCAGCAGCCCGGGGGCAGGCACTGAAGCTTTCTTT. It specifies CASSPGAGTEAFF.